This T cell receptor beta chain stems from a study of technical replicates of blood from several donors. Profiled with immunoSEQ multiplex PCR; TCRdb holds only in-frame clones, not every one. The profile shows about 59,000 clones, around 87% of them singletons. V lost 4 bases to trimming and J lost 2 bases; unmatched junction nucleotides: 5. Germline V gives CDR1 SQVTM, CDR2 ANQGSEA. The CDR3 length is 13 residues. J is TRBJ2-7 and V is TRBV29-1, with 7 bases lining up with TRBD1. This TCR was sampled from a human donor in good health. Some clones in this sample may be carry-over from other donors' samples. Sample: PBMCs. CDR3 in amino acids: CSVGQGTAYEQYF. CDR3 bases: TGCAGCGTTGGACAAGGGACAGCCTACGAGCAGTACTTC.